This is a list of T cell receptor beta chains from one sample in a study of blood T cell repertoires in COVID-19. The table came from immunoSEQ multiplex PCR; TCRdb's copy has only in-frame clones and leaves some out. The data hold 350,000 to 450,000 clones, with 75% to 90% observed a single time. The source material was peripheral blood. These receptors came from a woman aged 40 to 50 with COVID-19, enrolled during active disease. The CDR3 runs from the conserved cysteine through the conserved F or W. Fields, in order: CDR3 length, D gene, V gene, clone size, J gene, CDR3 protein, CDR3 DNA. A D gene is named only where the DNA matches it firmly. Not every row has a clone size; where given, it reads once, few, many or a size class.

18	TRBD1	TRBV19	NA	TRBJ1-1	CASNPFSGQGIANTEAFF	TGTGCCAGTAACCCATTCTCGGGACAGGGGATAGCGAACACTGAAGCTTTCTTT
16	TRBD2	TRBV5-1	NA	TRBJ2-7	CASSLQLGREGREQYF	TGCGCCAGCAGCTTGCAGCTTGGGAGGGAGGGTCGCGAGCAGTACTTC
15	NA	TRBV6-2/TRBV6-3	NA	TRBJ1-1	CASSYRDTMNTEAFF	TGTGCCAGCAGTTACCGGGACACTATGAACACTGAAGCTTTCTTT
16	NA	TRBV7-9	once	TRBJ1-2	CASSLLWQPEDYGYTF	TGTGCCAGCAGCTTATTGTGGCAGCCAGAGGACTATGGCTACACCTTC
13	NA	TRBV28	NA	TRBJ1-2	CASSLYGYYGYTF	TGTGCCAGCAGTTTATACGGGTACTATGGCTACACCTTC
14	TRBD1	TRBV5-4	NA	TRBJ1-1	CASSWDRAVPEAFF	TGTGCCAGCAGCTGGGACAGAGCCGTCCCTGAAGCTTTCTTT
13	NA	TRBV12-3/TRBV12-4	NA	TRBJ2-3	CASSTTGRNTQYF	TGTGCCAGCAGTACGACAGGTCGGAATACGCAGTATTTT
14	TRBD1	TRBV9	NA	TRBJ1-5	CASSPGQGYQPQHF	TGTGCCAGCAGCCCCGGACAGGGATATCAGCCCCAGCATTTT
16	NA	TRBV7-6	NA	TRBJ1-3	CASSPGWGLGGNTIYF	TGTGCCAGCAGCCCGGGGTGGGGGCTGGGTGGAAACACCATATATTTT
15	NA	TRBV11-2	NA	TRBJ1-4	CASSLEAGANEKLFF	TGTGCCAGCAGCTTAGAGGCAGGGGCGAATGAAAAACTGTTTTTT
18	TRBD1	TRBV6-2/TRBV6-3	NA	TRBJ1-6	CASSYRKIPGQRNSPLHF	TGTGCCAGCAGTTACCGTAAAATCCCGGGACAGCGCAATTCACCCCTCCACTTT
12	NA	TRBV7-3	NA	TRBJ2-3	CASSLSGDTQYF	TGTGCCAGCAGCTTATCAGGGGATACGCAGTATTTT
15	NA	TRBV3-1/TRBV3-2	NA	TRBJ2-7	CASSQKQGWAYEQYF	TGTGCCAGCAGCCAAAAACAGGGCTGGGCCTACGAGCAGTACTTC
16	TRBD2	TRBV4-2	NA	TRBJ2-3	CASSQGMLAGTDTQYF	TGTGCCAGCAGCCAAGGAATGCTAGCGGGCACAGATACGCAGTATTTT
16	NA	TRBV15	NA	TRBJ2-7	CATSRGGHGGSHEQYF	TGTGCCACCAGCAGAGGGGGGCACGGAGGAAGCCACGAGCAGTACTTC
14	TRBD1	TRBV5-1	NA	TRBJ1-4	CASSLGTANEKLFF	TGCGCCAGCAGCCTCGGGACAGCTAATGAAAAACTGTTTTTT
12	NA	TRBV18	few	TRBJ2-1	CASSTATDEQFF	TGTGCCAGCTCAACAGCCACAGATGAGCAGTTCTTC
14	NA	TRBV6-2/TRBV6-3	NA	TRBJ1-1	CASSYNTPYTEAFF	TGTGCCAGCAGTTACAACACACCATACACTGAAGCTTTCTTT
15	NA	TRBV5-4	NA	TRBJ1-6	CASSWGLLDNSPLHF	TGTGCCAGCAGCTGGGGACTGTTAGATAATTCACCCCTCCACTTT
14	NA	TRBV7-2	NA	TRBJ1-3	CASSLGQAGNTIYF	TGTGCCAGCAGCTTAGGGCAGGCTGGAAACACCATATATTTT
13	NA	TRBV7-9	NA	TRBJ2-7	CASSRQARGEQYF	TGTGCCAGCAGTAGACAGGCGCGGGGGGAGCAGTACTTC
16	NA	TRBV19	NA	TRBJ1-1	CASIREAAPFGTEAFF	TGTGCCAGTATAAGAGAGGCAGCGCCCTTTGGCACTGAAGCTTTCTTT
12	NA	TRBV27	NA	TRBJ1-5	CASSPLGQPQHF	TGTGCCAGCAGTCCCCTCGGGCAGCCCCAGCATTTT
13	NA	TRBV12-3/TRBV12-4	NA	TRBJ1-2	CASSLSALYGYTF	TGTGCCAGCAGTTTAAGCGCCTTGTATGGCTACACCTTC
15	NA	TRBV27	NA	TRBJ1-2	CASSLNQQGVHGYTF	TGTGCCAGCAGTCTGAACCAACAGGGAGTTCATGGCTACACCTTC
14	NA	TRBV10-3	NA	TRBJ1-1	CAISTAAINTEAFF	TGTGCCATCAGTACAGCCGCTATAAACACTGAAGCTTTCTTT
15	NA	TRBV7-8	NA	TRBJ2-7	CASSLVDGSDYEQYF	TGTGCCAGCAGCTTAGTAGACGGGTCCGACTACGAGCAGTACTTC
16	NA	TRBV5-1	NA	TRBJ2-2	CASSLVRGSNTGELFF	TGCGCCAGCAGCTTGGTACGAGGTTCGAACACCGGGGAGCTGTTTTTT
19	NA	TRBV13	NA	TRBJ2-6	CASSPLWDNNASGANVLTF	TGTGCCAGCAGCCCCCTTTGGGACAATAACGCTTCTGGGGCCAACGTCCTGACTTTC
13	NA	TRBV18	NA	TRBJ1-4	CASSVRRDEKLFF	TGTGCCAGCTCAGTCCGGCGGGATGAAAAACTGTTTTTT
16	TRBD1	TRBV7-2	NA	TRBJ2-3	CASSSGQGRSTDTQYF	TGTGCCAGCAGCTCTGGACAGGGGAGGAGCACAGATACGCAGTATTTT
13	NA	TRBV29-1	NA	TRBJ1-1	CSVVPEWNTEAFF	TGCAGCGTTGTTCCAGAATGGAACACTGAAGCTTTCTTT
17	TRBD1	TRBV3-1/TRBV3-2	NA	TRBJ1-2	CASSERPGQGASYGYTF	TGTGCCAGCAGCGAAAGACCGGGACAGGGGGCCTCCTATGGCTACACCTTC
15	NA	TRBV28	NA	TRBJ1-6	CASSLFGASNSPLHF	TGTGCCAGCAGTTTATTTGGAGCCTCCAATTCACCCCTCCACTTT